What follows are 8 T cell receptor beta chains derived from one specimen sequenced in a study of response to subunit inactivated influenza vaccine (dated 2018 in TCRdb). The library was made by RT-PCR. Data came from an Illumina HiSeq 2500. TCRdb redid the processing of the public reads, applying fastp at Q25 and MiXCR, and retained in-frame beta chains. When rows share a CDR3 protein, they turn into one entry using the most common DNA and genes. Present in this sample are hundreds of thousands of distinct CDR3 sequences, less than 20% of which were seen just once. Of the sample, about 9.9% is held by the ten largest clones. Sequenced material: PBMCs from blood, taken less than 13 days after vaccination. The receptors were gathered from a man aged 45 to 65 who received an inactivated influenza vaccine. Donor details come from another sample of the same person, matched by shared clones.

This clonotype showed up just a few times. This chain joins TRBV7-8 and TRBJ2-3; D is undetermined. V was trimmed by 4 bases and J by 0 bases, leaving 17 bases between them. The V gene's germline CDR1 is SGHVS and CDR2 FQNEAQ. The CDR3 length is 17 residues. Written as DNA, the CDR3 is TGTGCCAGCAGCTGGAGCGCCGGCGAACCTAGCACAGATACGCAGTATTTT. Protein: CASSWSAGEPSTDTQYF.

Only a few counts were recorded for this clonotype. The CDR3 here is CASSQENLGSREKLFF. The CDR3 bases are TGCGCCAGCAGCCAAGAAAATTTGGGGAGTCGTGAAAAACTGTTTTTT. The chain employs TRBV4-3 and TRBJ1-4; D unresolved. This CDR3 comprises 16 residues. Trimming shortened V by 0 bases and J by 7 bases, and 15 bases separated the two germline ends. The germline V gene has CDR1 LGHNA and CDR2 YSLEER.

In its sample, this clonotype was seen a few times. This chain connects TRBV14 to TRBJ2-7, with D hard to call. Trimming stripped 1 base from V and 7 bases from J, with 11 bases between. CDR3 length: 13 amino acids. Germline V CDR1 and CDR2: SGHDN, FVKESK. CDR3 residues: CASSQAPVYEQYF. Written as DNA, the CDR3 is TGTGCCAGCAGCCAAGCCCCGGTTTATGAGCAGTACTTC.

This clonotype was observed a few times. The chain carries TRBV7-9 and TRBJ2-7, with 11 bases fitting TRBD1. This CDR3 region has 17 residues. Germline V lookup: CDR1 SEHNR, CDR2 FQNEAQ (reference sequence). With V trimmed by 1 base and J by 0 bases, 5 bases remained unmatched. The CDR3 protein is CASSLGTGGRSSYEQYF. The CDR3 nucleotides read TGTGCCAGCAGCTTAGGGACAGGGGGCCGGAGCTCCTACGAGCAGTACTTC.

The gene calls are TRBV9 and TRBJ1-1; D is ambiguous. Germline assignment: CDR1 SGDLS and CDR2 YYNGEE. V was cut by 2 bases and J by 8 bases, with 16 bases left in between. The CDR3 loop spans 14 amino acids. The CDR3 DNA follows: TGTGCCAGCAGCGTCGCACCAGGAGGGAGGGAAGCTTTCTTT. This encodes CASSVAPGGREAFF.

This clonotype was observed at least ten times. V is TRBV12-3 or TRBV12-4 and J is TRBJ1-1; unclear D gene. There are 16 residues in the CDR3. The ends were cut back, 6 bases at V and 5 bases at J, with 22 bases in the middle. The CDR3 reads CASSPVGVAPRTEAFF. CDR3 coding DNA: TGTGCCAGCAGCCCAGTTGGTGTGGCCCCTAGGACTGAAGCTTTCTTT.

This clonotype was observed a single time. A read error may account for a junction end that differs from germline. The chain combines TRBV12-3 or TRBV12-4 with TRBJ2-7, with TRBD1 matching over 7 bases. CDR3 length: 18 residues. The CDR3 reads CTSCTTGKGLEGGYEQYF. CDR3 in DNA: TGTACCAGCTGTACGACAGGGAAGGGGCTGGAAGGGGGCTACGAGCAGTACTTC.

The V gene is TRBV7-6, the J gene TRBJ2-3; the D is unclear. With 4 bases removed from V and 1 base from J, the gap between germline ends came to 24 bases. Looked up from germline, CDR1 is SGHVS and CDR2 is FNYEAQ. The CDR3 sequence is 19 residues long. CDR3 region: CASSSPTLLGKTRTDTQYF. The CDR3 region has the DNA TGTGCCAGCAGCTCCCCGACCCTGTTGGGTAAAACTCGCACAGATACGCAGTATTTT.